These 11 T cell receptor beta chains originate from one sample sequenced in a study of a mutant IDH1 vaccine in newly diagnosed glioma. Regarding time point: week 47, end of study. Mutant IDH1 20-mer peptide, at 300 ug, made up each vaccine dose, with topical imiquimod. No antigen has been assigned to these receptors. Only in-frame clones appear in the TCRdb table, and some are missing; sequencing was by immunoSEQ multiplex PCR. The sample holds tens of thousands of clones, approximately 82% seen once. The starting material was PBMCs, obtained from a glioma patient whose treatment included an IDH1 peptide vaccine. The receptors derive from a man in his late teens or twenties with glioma. Some clones in this sample may be carry-over from other donors' samples.

The chain recombines TRBV5-4 with TRBJ1-2; D gene ambiguous. Germline-derived CDR1 and CDR2 are SGHNT and YYREEE (reference sequence). The length of the CDR3 is 12 residues. The V end lost 0 bases, the J end lost 0 bases, and 0 bases lay between the germline ends. The CDR3 bases are TGTGCCAGCAGCTTGGCTAACTATGGCTACACCTTC. Translated: CASSLANYGYTF.

The chain uses TRBV2 and TRBJ2-6; D could derive from TRBD1 or TRBD2 (7 bases each). V was shortened by 6 bases and J by 0 bases, with 18 bases between the two germline ends. The CDR3 has 18 amino acids. The germline CDR1 and CDR2 sequences are SNHLY and FYNNEI. This CDR3 is CASRYGRGQVSGANVLTF. The CDR3 DNA sequence: TGTGCCAGCAGGTATGGGAGGGGGCAGGTCTCTGGGGCCAACGTCCTGACTTTC.

The chain has TRBV19 and TRBJ2-7; 10 bases line up with TRBD2. J was trimmed by 5 bases and V by 3 bases; bases with no gene match: 10. Germline CDR1 is LNHDA and CDR2 is SQIVND (reference sequence). The CDR3 runs to 16 residues. The CDR3: CASSIRSGRAGDEQYF. Here the CDR3 DNA reads TGTGCCAGTAGTATTCGGAGCGGGAGGGCCGGGGACGAGCAGTACTTC.

This clone was seen a single time. One junction end does not reproduce the germline sequence, and a read error may be involved. The chain joins TRBV6-5 to TRBJ1-1; possibly TRBD1 for D (5 bases). Germline values: CDR1 MNHEY, CDR2 SVGAGI. The CDR3 runs 14 residues. The CDR3 bases are TGTGCCAGCGGTTACGCGAGGGGGAACACTGAAGCTTTCTTT. Translation gives CASGYARGNTEAFF.

This clone came up once. The V call is TRBV19, the J call TRBJ1-5; no clear D gene. Germline CDR1 reads LNHDA; CDR2 reads SQIVND (reference sequence). The CDR3 covers 14 residues. Trimming stripped 1 base from V and 7 bases from J, with 11 bases between. Here the CDR3 reads CASSIGPQWQPQHF. The DNA of the CDR3 is TGTGCCAGTAGTATAGGCCCCCAATGGCAGCCCCAGCATTTT.

This rearrangement joins TRBV7-9 to TRBJ1-2; D ambiguous. Trimming pared 2 bases from V and 5 bases from J, leaving 12 bases between. The CDR3 spans 14 residues. CDR1 and CDR2 from the germline V gene are SEHNR and FQNEAQ (reference sequence). This CDR3 reads CASSLQDSRYGYTF. The CDR3 coding sequence is TGTGCCAGCAGCTTACAGGACTCCCGGTATGGCTACACCTTC.

Only a few counts were recorded for this clone. V usage is TRBV5-4 and J usage is TRBJ2-7; D is perhaps TRBD2 (6 bases). Trimming stripped 6 bases from V and 2 bases from J, with 15 bases between. Per germline, CDR1 SGHNT and CDR2 YYREEE (reference sequence). This CDR3 is built from 14 residues. The CDR3 DNA follows: TGTGCCAGCACGGCGGGACTTGGGGCCTACGAGCAGTACTTC. Its protein product is CASTAGLGAYEQYF.

V gene TRBV7-8 combines with J gene TRBJ2-7; 7 nucleotides line up with TRBD1. The ends lost 2 bases at V and 0 bases at J; junction bases unmatched: 7. The germline V gene has CDR1 SGHVS and CDR2 FQNEAQ. There are 16 residues in the CDR3. CDR3 bases: TGTGCCAGCAGCTTAAGTACAGGGGATGTCTCCTACGAGCAGTACTTC. Amino acid sequence: CASSLSTGDVSYEQYF.

This clone was found a few times. The chain couples TRBV30 to TRBJ1-5; D uncertain. Per germline, CDR1 GTSNPN and CDR2 SVGIG (reference sequence). The ends were cut back, 3 bases at V and 3 bases at J, with 6 bases in the middle. There are 12 residues in the CDR3. The CDR3: CAWRELNQPQHF. As DNA, the CDR3 is TGTGCCTGGAGGGAACTCAATCAGCCCCAGCATTTT.

This clone was seen a single time. Here the CDR3 DNA reads TGTGCCAGCTCATCGGACAGGGGGCAAAGTCAGCCCCAGCATTTT. It is translated as CASSSDRGQSQPQHF. The gene calls are TRBV18 and TRBJ1-5, with TRBD1 matching over 11 bases. The CDR3 is 15 amino acids. Germline loops: CDR1 KGHSH, CDR2 LQKENI. The junction had 6 bases not matched to a gene; V was cut back by 5 bases and J by 6 bases.

The chain links TRBV30 to TRBJ2-7, with 8 bases that match TRBD2. The V and J ends lost 4 bases and 5 bases, in that order; junction bases with no gene match: 7. The CDR3 spans 13 residues. Per the germline V gene, CDR1 is GTSNPN and CDR2 is SVGIG (reference sequence). The CDR3 loop reads CAWTRGGRNEQYF. As DNA, the CDR3 is TGTGCCTGGACCCGGGGGGGGCGGAACGAGCAGTACTTC.